The 16 T cell receptor beta chains listed next were all sequenced from one sample in a study of blood T cell repertoires in COVID-19. Sequenced by immunoSEQ multiplex PCR; TCRdb stores in-frame clones only, minus some. In the table there are 70,000 or so clones, over 70% of which are singletons. Source material: peripheral blood. All receptors come from a man aged 60-69 years with acute or convalescent COVID-19.

The chain recombines TRBV3-1 (or the pseudogene TRBV3-2) with TRBJ1-4; D unclear. V was clipped by 4 bases and J by 4 bases, with 16 bases between them. Germline assignment: CDR1 LGHDT and CDR2 YNNKEL (reference sequence). CDR3 size: 16 residues. The CDR3 spells CASSPTQRRFNEKLFF. CDR3 DNA: TGTGCCAGCAGCCCCACCCAGAGGCGTTTTAATGAAAAACTGTTTTTT.

This clone was recorded once. V usage is TRBV14 and J usage is TRBJ2-7; D gene uncertain. The ends were cut back, 1 base at V and 2 bases at J, with 9 bases in the middle. The CDR3 loop spans 14 amino acids. CDR1 SGHDN and CDR2 FVKESK come from the germline V gene. CDR3 DNA sequence: TGTGCCAGCAGCCAAGGAGTGCCTCCCTACGAGCAGTACTTC. Amino acids: CASSQGVPPYEQYF.

J is TRBJ2-1 and V is TRBV5-6; TRBD2 aligns across 13 bases. With V trimmed by 4 bases and J by 4 bases, 2 bases remained unmatched. The CDR3 totals 15 residues. The germline gives CDR1 SGHDT, CDR2 YYEEEE. CDR3 sequence: CASSPGLAGYNEQFF. CDR3 in DNA: TGTGCCAGCAGCCCGGGACTAGCGGGATACAATGAGCAGTTCTTC.

This clone has only one observation. The chain combines TRBV5-1 with TRBJ2-1, with a tentative D call TRBD2 (6 bases). Between the trimmed V and J ends, which lost 4 bases and 0 bases, there was a span of 17 bases. The CDR3 length is 17 residues. CDR1 and CDR2 (germline): SGHRS, YFSETQ. The CDR3: CASSAESSASSYNEQFF. CDR3 nucleotides: TGCGCCAGCAGCGCCGAATCTAGCGCGAGCTCCTACAATGAGCAGTTCTTC.

The chain couples TRBV7-8 to TRBJ2-4, with 7 nucleotides matching TRBD1. The trim removed 5 bases at V and 6 bases at J, leaving 4 bases unmatched. Germline CDR1 and CDR2: SGHVS and FQNEAQ. This CDR3 has 13 amino acids. CDR3 DNA sequence: TGTGCCAGCAGCGCCACAGGGGCAAACATTCAGTACTTC. Its protein product is CASSATGANIQYF.

The J gene is TRBJ2-3, the V gene TRBV9; weak D call: TRBD2 (6 bases). The CDR3 is made up of 16 amino acids. Per the germline V gene, CDR1 is SGDLS and CDR2 is YYNGEE. The V end lost 0 bases, the J end lost 4 bases, and 15 bases lay between the germline ends. The CDR3 coding sequence is TGTGCCAGCAGCGTAGCCGAGGGGTGGGACTCAGATACGCAGTATTTT. Translating it yields CASSVAEGWDSDTQYF.

J is TRBJ2-3 and V is TRBV5-1; 7 nucleotides align to TRBD1. Germline V CDR1 and CDR2: SGHRS, YFSETQ. V lost 4 bases and J lost 4; bases outside the gene matches: 12. This CDR3 is 16 amino acids long. The CDR3 nucleotides read TGCGCCAGCAGCCGTACCGGAGGACAGGCGGCAGATACGCAGTATTTT. Its translation: CASSRTGGQAADTQYF. Based on the CDR3 plus reference TRBV5-1 and TRBJ2-3, the full variable domain is KAGVTQTPRYLIKTRGQQVTLSCSPISGHRSVSWYQQTPGQGLQFLFEYFSETQRNKGNFPGRFSGRQFSNSRSEMNVSTLELGDSALYLCASSRTGGQAADTQYFGPGTRLTVL.

The chain carries TRBV5-1 and TRBJ1-1, with D uncertain. V lost 2 bases and J 1 base, leaving 3 bases between the germline ends. The CDR3 runs 12 residues. Germline CDR1 and CDR2: SGHRS and YFSETQ. The CDR3 loop is CASSFQNTEAFF. DNA of the CDR3: TGCGCCAGCAGCTTTCAGAACACTGAAGCTTTCTTT.

The J gene is TRBJ2-7, the V gene TRBV4-2; perhaps TRBD2 as D (5 bases). The CDR3 spans 14 residues. Germline-derived CDR1 and CDR2 are LGHNA and YNFKEQ. Trimming shortened V by 4 bases and J by 3 bases, and 13 bases separated the two germline ends. CDR3 amino acids: CASSLKEDIYEQYF. CDR3 coding DNA: TGTGCCAGCAGCCTAAAGGAGGATATCTACGAGCAGTACTTC.

The chain joins TRBV4-1 to TRBJ2-7, with 7 bases identical to TRBD1. Germline V gene data show CDR1 as MGHRA and CDR2 as YSYEKL. The CDR3 has 14 amino acids. J gave up 2 bases and V 2 bases, and 3 bases lay outside the gene matches. Here the CDR3 reads CASSQRTGTYEQYF. CDR3 in DNA: TGCGCCAGCAGCCAAAGGACAGGAACCTACGAGCAGTACTTC.

The chain recombines TRBV18 with TRBJ2-2, with D possibly being TRBD2 (6 bases). V was clipped by 4 bases and J by 2 bases, with 14 bases between them. There are 16 residues in the CDR3. Germline V lookup: CDR1 KGHSH, CDR2 LQKENI. The DNA for the CDR3 is TGTGCCAGCTCACGTTCCGGGGGAGGTAACACCGGGGAGCTGTTTTTT. Translation: CASSRSGGGNTGELFF. The full variable domain, completed using reference TRBV18 and TRBJ2-2, is NAGVMQNPRHLVRRRGQEARLRCSPMKGHSHVYWYRQLPEEGLKFMVYLQKENIIDESGMPKERFSAEFPKEGPSILRIQQVVRGDSAAYFCASSRSGGGNTGELFFGEGSRLTVL.

This chain joins TRBV5-6 and TRBJ1-1; 7 positions match TRBD1. In germline, CDR1 is SGHDT, CDR2 YYEEEE. Germline trimming cut 4 bases from V and 1 base from J; bases unmatched to any gene: 7. The length of the CDR3 is 15 residues. The CDR3 reads CASSILGGQNTEAFF. The CDR3 DNA is TGTGCCAGCAGCATCTTAGGGGGCCAGAACACTGAAGCTTTCTTT.

The J gene is TRBJ2-7, the V gene TRBV3-1 (or the pseudogene TRBV3-2); TRBD1 is a possible D gene (6 bases). CDR3 length equals 15 residues. Germline V gene sequence: CDR1 LGHDT, CDR2 YNNKEL (reference sequence). V lost 6 bases to trimming and J lost 0 bases, with 15 bases between them. Here the CDR3 reads CASSQTDRFSYEQYF. CDR3 sequence (DNA): TGTGCCAGCAGTCAGACAGACAGGTTCTCCTACGAGCAGTACTTC.

This clone was seen more than once but under ten times. J is TRBJ2-7 and V is TRBV6-2 or TRBV6-3; D may be TRBD1 (6 bases). The V gene's germline CDR1 is MNHEY and CDR2 SVGEGT. V lost 2 bases to trimming and J lost 5 bases, with 25 bases between them. CDR3 size: 18 residues. Written as DNA, the CDR3 is TGTGCCAGCAGTTACCCTCAACTCCGGACAGTCCGTGCTAACGAGCAGTACTTC. Its protein is CASSYPQLRTVRANEQYF.

The V call is TRBV19, the J call TRBJ1-4; 8 bases are shared with TRBD1. CDR3 length: 14 amino acids. CDR1 and CDR2 from the germline V gene are LNHDA and SQIVND (reference sequence). Trimming took 5 bases from V and 8 from J; bases not matched to a gene: 7. CDR3 sequence (DNA): TGTGCCAGTAGTGCGGACAGGGTTAGGGAAAAACTGTTTTTT. Its protein product is CASSADRVREKLFF.

Details on this clone: A read error may produce the germline difference seen at one junction end. The chain joins TRBV19 to TRBJ1-2, with TRBD1 matching over 7 bases. The germline gives CDR1 LNHDA, CDR2 SQIVND (reference sequence). The CDR3 has 13 amino acids. CDR3 residues: CASSLDRVDGYTF. DNA for the CDR3: TGTGCCAGTAGTTTAGACAGGGTTGATGGCTACACCTTC. Using reference TRBV19 and TRBJ1-2 for the parts outside the CDR3, the full variable domain is DGGITQSPKYLFRKEGQNVTLSCEQNLNHDAMYWYRQDPGQGLRLIYYSQIVNDFQKGDIAEGYSVSREKKESFPLTVTSAQKNPTAFYLCASSLDRVDGYTFGSGTRLTVV.